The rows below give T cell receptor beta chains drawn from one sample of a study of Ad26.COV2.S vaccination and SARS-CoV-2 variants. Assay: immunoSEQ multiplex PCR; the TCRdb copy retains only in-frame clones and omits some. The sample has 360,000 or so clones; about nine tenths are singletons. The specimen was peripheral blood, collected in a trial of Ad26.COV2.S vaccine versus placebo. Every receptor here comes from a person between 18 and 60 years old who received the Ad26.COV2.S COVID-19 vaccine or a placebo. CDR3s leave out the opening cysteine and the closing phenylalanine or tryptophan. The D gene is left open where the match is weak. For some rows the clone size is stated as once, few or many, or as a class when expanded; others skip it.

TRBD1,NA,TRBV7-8,ASSLQGALNSPLH
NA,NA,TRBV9,ASGPQSPLH
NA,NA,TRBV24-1,ATSDFHTGELF
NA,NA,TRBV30,AWSVTAGTGELF
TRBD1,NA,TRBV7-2,ASSLMGTGFSLGETQY
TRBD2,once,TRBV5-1,ASSLEGLAAQETQY
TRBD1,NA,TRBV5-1,ASSWSLQGEGTEAF
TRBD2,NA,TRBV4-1,ASSQDPAGGGETQY
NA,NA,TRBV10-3,AISESLGAEKLF
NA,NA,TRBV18,ASSSPENTEAF
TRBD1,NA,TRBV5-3,ARSQDRGGEKLF
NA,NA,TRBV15,ATSRLTRGIEAF
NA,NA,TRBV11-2,ASSLGRGWGQATGQQF
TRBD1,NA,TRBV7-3,ASSPTRGPGETQY
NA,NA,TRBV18,ASSPLRDTEAF
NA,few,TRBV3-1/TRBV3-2,ASSRGGTHEHYGYT
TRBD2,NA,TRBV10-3,AISESGLAGGTDTQY
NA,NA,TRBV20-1,SASNSVSYEQY
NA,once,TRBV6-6,ASSRTGVSSGNTIY
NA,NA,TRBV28,ASSLGRVSEQY